This TCR beta chain was retrieved from a study of cytomegalovirus exposure and HLA in healthy donors. Some clones are missing from TCRdb's copy, which holds only in-frame ones; the method was immunoSEQ multiplex PCR. The data contain tens of thousands of clones, about 94% of them singletons. CDR3 length: 14 residues. Germline CDR1 reads MDHEN; CDR2 reads SYDVKM. The V gene end was trimmed by 4 bases and the J gene end by 5 bases; junction bases not matched to a gene: 5. In regard to this clone: Antigen: not known.

The study, taken as a whole, reports: Overall, around 150 TCR beta chains were annotated as cytomegalovirus-associated. In vitro checks showed that a few CMV-associated chains really do target CMV antigens. Per published reports, the classifier diagnosed cytomegalovirus status with high specificity and sensitivity.

V is TRBV28 and J is TRBJ1-2; 9 nucleotides line up with TRBD1. Sequenced: PBMCs. The TCR comes from a young man in good health and CMV-seropositive. CDR3 loop: CASSSIQGAYGYTF. CDR3 nucleotide sequence: TGTGCCAGCAGTTCGATACAGGGGGCGTATGGCTACACCTTC.